This is a list of T cell receptor beta chains from one sample in a study of coeliac disease. Profiling relied on immunoSEQ multiplex PCR, and the TCRdb table lists in-frame clones only, not all of them. The repertoire consists of approximately 8,500 clones, with 50% to 70% occurring once and the leading ten covering roughly 9.8%. The material sequenced was intraepithelial lymphocytes from the gut. All receptors derive from a woman aged 60 to 75 with celiac disease. CDR3s include the opening cysteine and the closing phenylalanine or tryptophan. The order of the fields is CDR3 length, D gene, V gene, clone size, J gene, CDR3 DNA, CDR3 protein. A D gene is named only where the DNA matches it firmly. Size values are once, few and many counts, or a class for expanded clones, and some rows have none.

15	-	TRBV5-5	-	TRBJ2-7	TGTGCCAGCAGCTTGGATCGGTTTGACAGAAACGAGCAGTACTTC	CASSLDRFDRNEQYF
12	-	TRBV6-5	-	TRBJ2-7	TGTGCCAGCAGTTCCAGGGCTTACGAGCAGTACTTC	CASSSRAYEQYF
13	-	TRBV2	-	TRBJ2-2	TGTGCCAGCAGTGGGGAAAGGGGCGGGGAGCTGTTTTTT	CASSGERGGELFF
14	TRBD2	TRBV6-1	-	TRBJ2-1	TGTGCCAGCAGTGAAATGGGACTAGCGTTTGAGCAGTTCTTC	CASSEMGLAFEQFF
14	TRBD1	TRBV18	few	TRBJ1-6	TGTGCCAGCTCACCCCGACAGGGACAATCACCCCTCCACTTT	CASSPRQGQSPLHF
15	TRBD2	TRBV6-5	large	TRBJ2-1	TGTGCCAGCAGCCCCGGGACTAGCGTTAGGGATGAGCAGTTCTTC	CASSPGTSVRDEQFF
19	TRBD1	TRBV9	-	TRBJ1-5	TGTGCCATCAAGTGCCTCCGGGACAGGCCCCTCTATAGCAATCAGCCCCAGCATTTT	CAIKCLRDRPLYSNQPQHF
15	-	TRBV19	-	TRBJ2-7	TGTGCCAGTAGTATAGTTGGGCAGGGTTCCTACGAGCAGTACTTC	CASSIVGQGSYEQYF
16	-	TRBV29-1	-	TRBJ2-4	TGCAGCGTTGTGCCGGCCCTTAGCGCTGCCAAAAACATTCAGTACTTC	CSVVPALSAAKNIQYF
14	-	TRBV28	-	TRBJ1-1	TGTGCCAGCAGTCCCCTATACGACAGCGCTGAAGCTTTCTTT	CASSPLYDSAEAFF
15	-	TRBV5-1	-	TRBJ2-7	TGCGCCAGCAGCTTGGGGACAGTTTTCTCCTACGAGCAGTACTTC	CASSLGTVFSYEQYF
12	-	TRBV7-6	few	TRBJ1-5	TGTGCCAGCCGGCGGGGGAATCAGCCCCAGCATTTT	CASRRGNQPQHF
16	TRBD1	TRBV5-6	-	TRBJ2-5	TGTGCCAGCAGCCCGGGCCCGGGACAGGGGATCGGGACCCAGTACTTC	CASSPGPGQGIGTQYF
15	TRBD2	TRBV28	-	TRBJ2-3	TGTGCCAGCAGTGCTAGCGGAAGTCGGGCAGATACGCAGTATTTT	CASSASGSRADTQYF
15	TRBD1	TRBV7-7	-	TRBJ2-5	TGTGCTAGCAGCTCGGGGGACAGGGGGCTCGAGACCCAGTACTTC	CASSSGDRGLETQYF
15	TRBD1	TRBV29-1	-	TRBJ1-2	TGCAGCGTTGTGGGACAGGGCCCTCTTAACTATGGCTACACCTTC	CSVVGQGPLNYGYTF
15	TRBD1	TRBV19	medium-sized	TRBJ2-1	TGTGCCAGTAGTATAGGACAGGGGGGGCTCAATGAGCAGTTCTTC	CASSIGQGGLNEQFF
17	-	TRBV29-1	medium-sized	TRBJ2-1	TGCAGCGTTCCCCTTGCGCGGGCGTCACTATTGAACAATGAGCAGTTCTTC	CSVPLARASLLNNEQFF
17	TRBD1	TRBV4-1	-	TRBJ2-2	TGCGCCAGCAGCCAAGATCGTGGGGACAGGCCACCCGGGGAGCTGTTTTTT	CASSQDRGDRPPGELFF
15	TRBD2	TRBV7-6	-	TRBJ2-3	TGTGCCAGCAGCTTAAGACTAGCGGACACAGATACGCAGTATTTT	CASSLRLADTDTQYF
13	TRBD2	TRBV5-6	medium-sized	TRBJ2-1	TGTGCCAGCAGCTTACAGCTAGCGGGGGAGCAGTTCTTC	CASSLQLAGEQFF
12	-	TRBV6-6	-	TRBJ2-2	TGTGCCAGCTCTGTCAACACCGGGGAGCTGTTTTTT	CASSVNTGELFF
12	-	TRBV25-1	-	TRBJ2-1	TGTGCCAGCAGTGAAACTAGACGCGAGCAGTTCTTC	CASSETRREQFF
15	-	TRBV13	few	TRBJ2-2	TGTGCCAGCAGCTTAGGCCCTAGCAACACCGGGGAGCTGTTTTTT	CASSLGPSNTGELFF
16	-	TRBV6-5	-	TRBJ2-2	TGTGCCAGCAGTTTCGGGGTAGCGACTAACACCGGGGAGCTGTTTTTT	CASSFGVATNTGELFF
13	-	TRBV4-3	-	TRBJ1-2	TGCGCCAGCAGCGGTGTCAGCGAGTATGGCTACACCTTC	CASSGVSEYGYTF
13	TRBD1	TRBV6-1	-	TRBJ2-7	TGTGCCAGCAGTCCGCCTGGACAGGGTAGGCAGTACTTC	CASSPPGQGRQYF
14	-	TRBV7-3	-	TRBJ2-5	TGTGCCAGCAGCGCTAATAGGGGGGGGGAGACCCAGTACTTC	CASSANRGGETQYF